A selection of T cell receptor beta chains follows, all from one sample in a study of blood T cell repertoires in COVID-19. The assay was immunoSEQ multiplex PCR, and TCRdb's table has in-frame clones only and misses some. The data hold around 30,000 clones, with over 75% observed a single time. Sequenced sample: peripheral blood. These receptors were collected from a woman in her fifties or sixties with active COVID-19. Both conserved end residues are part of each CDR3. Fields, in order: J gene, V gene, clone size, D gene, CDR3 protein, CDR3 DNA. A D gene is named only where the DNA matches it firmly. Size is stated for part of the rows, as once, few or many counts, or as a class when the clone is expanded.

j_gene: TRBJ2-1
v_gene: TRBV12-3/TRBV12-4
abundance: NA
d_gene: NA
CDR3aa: CASRLTAGEQFF
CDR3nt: TGTGCCAGCAGGCTCACAGCGGGTGAGCAGTTCTTC

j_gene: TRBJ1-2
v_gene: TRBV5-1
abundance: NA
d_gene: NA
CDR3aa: CASSLGTEPYGYTF
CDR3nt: TGCGCCAGCAGCTTGGGGACAGAGCCTTATGGCTACACCTTC

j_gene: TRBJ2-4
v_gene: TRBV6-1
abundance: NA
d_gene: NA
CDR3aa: CASSEDRVIQYF
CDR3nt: TGTGCCAGCAGTGAAGACAGGGTCATTCAGTACTTC

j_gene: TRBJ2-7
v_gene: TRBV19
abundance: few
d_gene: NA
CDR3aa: CASSTYSGRGIKAGEQYF
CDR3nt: TGTGCCAGTAGTACATATTCAGGACGCGGGATCAAGGCGGGCGAGCAGTACTTC

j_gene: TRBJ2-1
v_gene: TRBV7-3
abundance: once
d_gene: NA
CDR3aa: CASSFAGSPYNEQFF
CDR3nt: TGTGCCAGCAGCTTCGCGGGTTCTCCCTACAATGAGCAGTTCTTC

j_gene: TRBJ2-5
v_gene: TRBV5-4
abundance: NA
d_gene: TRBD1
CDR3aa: CASSLGQAQQETQYF
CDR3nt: TGTGCCAGCAGCCTAGGACAGGCACAACAAGAGACCCAGTACTTC

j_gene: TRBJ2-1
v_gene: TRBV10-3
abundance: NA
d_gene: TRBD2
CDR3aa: CAIRGAGGRNEQFF
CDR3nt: TGTGCCATCAGAGGAGCGGGAGGGAGGAATGAGCAGTTCTTC

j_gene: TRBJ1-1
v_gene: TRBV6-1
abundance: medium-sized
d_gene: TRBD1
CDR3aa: CASSDPQGKTEAFF
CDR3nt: TGTGCCAGCAGTGATCCACAGGGGAAAACTGAAGCTTTCTTT

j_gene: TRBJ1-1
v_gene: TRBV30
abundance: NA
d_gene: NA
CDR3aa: CAWSVRGEAFF
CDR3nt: TGTGCCTGGAGTGTACGGGGAGAAGCTTTCTTT

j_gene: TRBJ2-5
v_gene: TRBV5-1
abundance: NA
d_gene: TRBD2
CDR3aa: CASSKSGRALQETQYF
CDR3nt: TGCGCCAGCAGCAAAAGCGGGAGGGCCCTGCAAGAGACCCAGTACTTC

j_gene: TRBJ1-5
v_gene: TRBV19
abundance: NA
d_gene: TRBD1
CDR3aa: CASSPGQGFQPQHF
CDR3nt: TGTGCCAGTAGTCCGGGACAGGGTTTTCAGCCCCAGCATTTT

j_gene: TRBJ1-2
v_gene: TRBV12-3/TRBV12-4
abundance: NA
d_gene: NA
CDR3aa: CASSTTGRGGYTF
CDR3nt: TGTGCCAGCAGTACAACAGGGAGGGGAGGCTACACCTTC

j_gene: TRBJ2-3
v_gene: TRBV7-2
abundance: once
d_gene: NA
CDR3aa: CASRDRGGATDTQYF
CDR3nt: TGTGCCAGCAGGGACAGAGGGGGGGCCACAGATACGCAGTATTTT

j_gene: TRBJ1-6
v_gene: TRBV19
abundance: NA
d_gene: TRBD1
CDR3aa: CASTLTTGNNSPLHF
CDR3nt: TGTGCCAGTACCCTAACGACAGGGAATAATTCACCCCTCCACTTT

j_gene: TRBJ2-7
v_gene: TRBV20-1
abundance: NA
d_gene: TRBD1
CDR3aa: CSADRADEQYF
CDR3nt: TGCAGTGCTGACAGGGCGGACGAGCAGTACTTC

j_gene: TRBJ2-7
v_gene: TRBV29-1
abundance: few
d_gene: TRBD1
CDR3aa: CSVTGTALYEQYF
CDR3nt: TGCAGCGTTACCGGGACAGCGCTCTACGAGCAGTACTTC

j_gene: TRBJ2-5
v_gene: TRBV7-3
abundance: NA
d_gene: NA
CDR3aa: CASSFRGQETQYF
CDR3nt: TGTGCCAGCAGCTTTAGGGGCCAAGAGACCCAGTACTTC

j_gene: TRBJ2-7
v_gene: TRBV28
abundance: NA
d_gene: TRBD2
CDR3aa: CASRTSGTYEQYF
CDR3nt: TGTGCCAGCCGGACTAGCGGGACCTACGAGCAGTACTTC

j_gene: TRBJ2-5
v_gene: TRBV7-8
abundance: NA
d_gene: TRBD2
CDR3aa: CASSPGGPQETQYF
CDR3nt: TGTGCCAGCAGTCCGGGGGGGCCTCAAGAGACCCAGTACTTC

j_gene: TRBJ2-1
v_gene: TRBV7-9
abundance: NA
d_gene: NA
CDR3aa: CASRPRALEGNEQFF
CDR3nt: TGTGCCAGCAGACCAAGAGCTCTGGAGGGCAATGAGCAGTTCTTC

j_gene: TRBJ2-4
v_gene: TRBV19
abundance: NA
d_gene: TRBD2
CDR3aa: CASSMRREGDIQYF
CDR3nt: TGTGCCAGTAGTATGAGAAGGGAGGGCGACATTCAGTACTTC

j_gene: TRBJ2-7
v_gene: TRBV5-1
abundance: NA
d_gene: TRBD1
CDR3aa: CASSQQGATSYEQYF
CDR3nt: TGCGCCAGCAGCCAACAGGGGGCCACCTCCTACGAGCAGTACTTC

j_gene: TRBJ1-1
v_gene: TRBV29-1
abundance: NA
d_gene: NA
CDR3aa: CSVVRMNTEAFF
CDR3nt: TGCAGCGTTGTCCGTATGAACACTGAAGCTTTCTTT

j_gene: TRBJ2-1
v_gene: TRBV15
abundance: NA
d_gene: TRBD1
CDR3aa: CATSRPGQGRNEQFF
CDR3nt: TGTGCCACCAGCAGACCGGGACAGGGTCGCAATGAGCAGTTCTTC

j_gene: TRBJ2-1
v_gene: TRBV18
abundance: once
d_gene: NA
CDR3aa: CASSPQVQSSSYNEQFF
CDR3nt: TGTGCCAGCTCACCCCAAGTACAGTCAAGCTCCTACAATGAGCAGTTCTTC

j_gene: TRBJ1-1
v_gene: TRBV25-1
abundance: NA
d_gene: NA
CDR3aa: CARRGWWTEAFF
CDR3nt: TGTGCCAGGCGGGGTTGGTGGACTGAAGCTTTCTTT

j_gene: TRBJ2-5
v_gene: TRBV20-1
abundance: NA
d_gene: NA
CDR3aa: CSASRRNQETQYF
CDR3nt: TGCAGTGCTAGTAGGCGGAACCAAGAGACCCAGTACTTC

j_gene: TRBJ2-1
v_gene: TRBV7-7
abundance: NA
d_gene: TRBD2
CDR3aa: CASSLYNSGRATNEQFF
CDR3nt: TGTGCCAGCAGCTTATACAATAGCGGGAGGGCCACCAATGAGCAGTTCTTC

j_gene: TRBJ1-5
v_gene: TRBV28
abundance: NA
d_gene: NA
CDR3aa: CASSFQLREANQPQHF
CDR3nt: TGTGCCAGCAGTTTTCAGTTAAGAGAGGCAAACCAGCCCCAGCATTTT

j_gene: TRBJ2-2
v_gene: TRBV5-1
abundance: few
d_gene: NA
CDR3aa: CASSLTGQNTGELFF
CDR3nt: TGCGCCAGCAGCTTGACAGGCCAAAACACCGGGGAGCTGTTTTTT

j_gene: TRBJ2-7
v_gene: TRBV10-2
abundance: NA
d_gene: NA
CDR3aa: CASSLGQYEQYF
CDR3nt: TGCGCCAGCAGCCTCGGACAGTACGAGCAGTACTTC

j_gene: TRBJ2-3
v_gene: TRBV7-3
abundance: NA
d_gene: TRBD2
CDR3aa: CASSLDVGLVYF
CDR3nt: TGTGCCAGCAGCTTAGATGTGGGACTAGTATATTTT

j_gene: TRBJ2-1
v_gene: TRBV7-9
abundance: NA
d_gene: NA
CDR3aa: CASSSDSYNEQFF
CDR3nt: TGTGCCAGCAGCTCGGACTCTTACAATGAGCAGTTCTTC

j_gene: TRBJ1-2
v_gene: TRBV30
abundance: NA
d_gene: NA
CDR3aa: CAWSARAGYTF
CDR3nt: TGTGCCTGGAGTGCGAGGGCTGGCTACACCTTC

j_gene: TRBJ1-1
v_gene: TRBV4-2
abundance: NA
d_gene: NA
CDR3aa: CASSQDPGNTEAFF
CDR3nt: TGTGCCAGCAGCCAAGATCCGGGAAACACTGAAGCTTTCTTT

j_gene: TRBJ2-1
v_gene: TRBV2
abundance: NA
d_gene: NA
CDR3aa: CASSEDREQFF
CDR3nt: TGTGCCAGCAGTGAAGACAGGGAGCAGTTCTTC

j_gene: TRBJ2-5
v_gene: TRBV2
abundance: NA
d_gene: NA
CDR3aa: CASQLRDSEYF
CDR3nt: TGTGCCAGCCAGCTCCGGGACTCTGAGTACTTC

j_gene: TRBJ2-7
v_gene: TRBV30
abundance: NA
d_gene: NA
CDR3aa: CAWSVTPFYEQYF
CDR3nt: TGTGCCTGGAGTGTCACACCCTTCTACGAGCAGTACTTC

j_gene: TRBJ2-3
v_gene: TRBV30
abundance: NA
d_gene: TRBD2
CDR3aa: CACTAGARTDTQYF
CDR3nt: TGTGCCTGTACAGCGGGGGCGCGCACAGATACGCAGTATTTT

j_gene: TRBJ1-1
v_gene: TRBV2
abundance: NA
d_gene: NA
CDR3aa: CASNGDGNTEAFF
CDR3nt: TGTGCCAGCAATGGAGACGGAAACACTGAAGCTTTCTTT

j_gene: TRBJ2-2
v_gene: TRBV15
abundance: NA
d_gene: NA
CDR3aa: CATREGLAGTGELFF
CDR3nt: TGTGCCACCAGGGAAGGGCTAGCAGGCACCGGGGAGCTGTTTTTT

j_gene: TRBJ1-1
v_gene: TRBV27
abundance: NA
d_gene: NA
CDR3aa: CASSSRQRLRDTEAFF
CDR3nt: TGTGCCAGCAGTTCCCGACAGCGCTTAAGGGACACTGAAGCTTTCTTT

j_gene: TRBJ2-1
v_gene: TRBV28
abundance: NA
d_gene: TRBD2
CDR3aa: CASSGPGLASSSYNEQFF
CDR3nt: TGTGCCAGCAGTGGGCCGGGACTAGCGTCCTCCTCCTACAATGAGCAGTTCTTC

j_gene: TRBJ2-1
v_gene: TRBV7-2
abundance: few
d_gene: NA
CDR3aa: CASSFRLAPSYNEQFF
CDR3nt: TGTGCCAGCAGCTTCCGCCTAGCGCCTTCCTACAATGAGCAGTTCTTC

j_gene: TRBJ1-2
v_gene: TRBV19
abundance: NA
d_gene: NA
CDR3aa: CASTLGRGYGYTF
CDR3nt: TGTGCCAGTACCCTTGGGCGTGGCTATGGCTACACCTTC

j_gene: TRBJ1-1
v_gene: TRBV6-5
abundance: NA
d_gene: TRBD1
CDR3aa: CASRRGQGPTEAFF
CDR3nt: TGTGCCAGCAGAAGAGGACAGGGGCCCACTGAAGCTTTCTTT

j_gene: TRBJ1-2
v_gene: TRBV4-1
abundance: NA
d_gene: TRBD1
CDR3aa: CASSQDRGRGPQNYGYTF
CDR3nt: TGCGCCAGCAGCCAAGATAGGGGCAGGGGGCCCCAGAACTATGGCTACACCTTC

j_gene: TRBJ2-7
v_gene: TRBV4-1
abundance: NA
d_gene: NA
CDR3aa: CASSQGEQGYEQYF
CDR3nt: TGCGCCAGCAGCCAAGGGGAACAGGGCTACGAGCAGTACTTC

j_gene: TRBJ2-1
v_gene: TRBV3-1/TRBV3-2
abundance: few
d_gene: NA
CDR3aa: CASSQGVSNEQFF
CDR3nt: TGTGCCAGCAGCCAAGGAGTGTCCAATGAGCAGTTCTTC

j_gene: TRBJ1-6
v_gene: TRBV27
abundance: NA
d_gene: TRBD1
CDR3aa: CASSRDRGTLNSPLHF
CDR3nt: TGTGCCAGCAGTCGGGACAGGGGGACACTTAATTCACCCCTCCACTTT

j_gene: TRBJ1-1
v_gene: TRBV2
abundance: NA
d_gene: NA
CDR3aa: CASSAAGVNTEAFF
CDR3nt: TGTGCCAGCAGTGCGGCGGGAGTGAACACTGAAGCTTTCTTT

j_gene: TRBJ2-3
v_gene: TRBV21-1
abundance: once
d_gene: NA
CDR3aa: CASSKGAPTPLSTDTQYF
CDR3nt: TGTGCCAGCAGCAAGGGGGCCCCTACCCCTCTAAGCACAGATACGCAGTATTTT

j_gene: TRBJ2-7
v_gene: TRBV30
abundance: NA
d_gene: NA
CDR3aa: CAWSTGSGTYYEQYF
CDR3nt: TGTGCCTGGAGTACGGGGAGCGGAACATACTACGAGCAGTACTTC

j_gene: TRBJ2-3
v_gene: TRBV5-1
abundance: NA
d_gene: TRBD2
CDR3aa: CASSYSGTSGHTDTQYF
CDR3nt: TGCGCCAGCAGCTACTCCGGGACTAGCGGGCACACAGATACGCAGTATTTT

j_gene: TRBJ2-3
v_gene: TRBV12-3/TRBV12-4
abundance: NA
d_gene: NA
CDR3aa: CASMTGYTDTQYF
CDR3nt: TGTGCCAGCATGACAGGATACACAGATACGCAGTATTTT

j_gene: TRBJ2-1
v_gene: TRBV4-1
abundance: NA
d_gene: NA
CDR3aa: CASTHPVQGIVEQFF
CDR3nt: TGCGCCAGCACCCATCCAGTGCAGGGGATTGTTGAGCAGTTCTTC

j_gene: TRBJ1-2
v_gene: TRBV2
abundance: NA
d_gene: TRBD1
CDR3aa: CASNRDRLPFGGYTF
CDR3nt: TGTGCCAGCAATAGGGACAGGTTACCCTTTGGTGGCTACACCTTC

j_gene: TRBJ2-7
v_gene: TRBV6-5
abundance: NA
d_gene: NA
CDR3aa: CASSLSGLLGEQYF
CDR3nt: TGTGCCAGCAGTTTATCGGGTTTGTTGGGCGAGCAGTACTTC

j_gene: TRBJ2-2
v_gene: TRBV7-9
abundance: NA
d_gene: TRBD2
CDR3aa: CASSPSPGTSGNTGELFF
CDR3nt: TGTGCCAGCAGCCCCAGCCCAGGGACTAGCGGGAACACCGGGGAGCTGTTTTTT